This T cell receptor beta chain was captured by sequencing in a study of CD8 T cells in Susac syndrome. A single count supports this clonotype. TCR beta was sequenced from blood CD8+ and CD4+ T cells. The multiple sclerosis controls were treatment-naive patients, and their relapsing-remitting disease was stable or active. CD8+ and CD4+ T cells were negatively isolated; TEMRA cells were FACS-enriched. Random hexamers were used to reverse transcribe an amount of roughly 0.45 to 1 ug RNA. Across 54 Vbeta and 13 Jbeta, TCR beta CDR3 was amplified with immunoSEQ multiplex PCR. TCRdb reanalysed the immunoSEQ multiplex PCR reads using MiXCR and keeps one entry per CDR3 protein. The sample has about 210,000 distinct CDR3 sequences, approximately 95% seen once; the top ten hold 0.085% to 0.1%. The CDR3 extends over 13 amino acids. V was pared by 5 bases and J by 4 bases, with 15 bases between. CDR1 and CDR2 from the germline V gene are DFQATT and SNEGSKA (reference sequence).

The clonotype originates from a human donor with multiple sclerosis. The chain couples TRBV20-1 to TRBJ2-7; tentative D call: TRBD2 (6 bases). Sequencing was carried out using CD4+ T cells from PBMCs. CDR3 DNA: TGCAGTGCTCTTATTCCGGGACTGTACGAGCAGTACTTC. Its translation is CSALIPGLYEQYF.